These T cell receptor beta chains were read from a single sample in a study of T cells in Graves' hyperthyroidism and ophthalmopathy. TCRdb used MiXCR to reprocess the multiplex PCR reads, holding one entry per CDR3 protein. The sample lists some 570,000 distinct CDR3 sequences, more than 15% occurring once. Sequencing input: blood. These receptors were taken from a young woman with Graves' ophthalmopathy. Both conserved end residues are trimmed from each CDR3.

v_call cdr3_aa
TRBV7-3 ASSLTGLGDEQF
TRBV20-1 SAIGRESYEQY
TRBV27 ASSPRGELNYGYT
TRBV29-1 SVLTGGANYGYT
TRBV2 ASSGLITDQEPQH
TRBV29-1 STRDRGGEQY
TRBV27 ASSLDTTYEQY
TRBV25-1 ASVAGSPGSEQF
TRBV30 AWSVLQADYNSPLH
TRBV15 ATSRGSGTDNSPLH
TRBV28 ASSLIGWTGGTGELF
TRBV7-2 ASSSQLAGGSALGTDTQY
TRBV30 AWNRDGSYEQY
TRBV15 ATSRAGQGTYEQY
TRBV6-1 ASSNSDGQAYGYT
TRBV7-9 ASSSRGDNEQF
TRBV6-1 ASSEDLGLRQPQH
TRBV7-3 ASSSAGTSGSGELF
TRBV5-1 ASSHGAEGYGYT
TRBV7-6 ASSFRWPGPFNNEQF
TRBV29-1 SVEGGTNRAYEQY
TRBV28 ASSSPGKNGYT
TRBV7-9 ASSNEDGGARPLH
TRBV6-2/TRBV6-3 ASDTKDRGNEQF
TRBV2 ASSEEGLETQY
TRBV24-1 ATSDSGQGPEKLF
TRBV30 AWTTPRTQNTEAF
TRBV28 ASSLRGGDYYGYT
TRBV4-3 ASSYGNRGDSGNTIY
TRBV4-1 ASSQVGRALSYEQY